The source of this T cell receptor beta chain is a study of blood T cell repertoires in COVID-19. Across the study: Material from acute and convalescent COVID-19 was sourced from the United States, Italy and Spain. Sources were T cells, B-cell-depleted T cells, or PBMCs; the material itself was cDNA or gDNA.

The Seattle patients, enrolled during active infection, were followed longitudinally. The germline gives CDR1 SGHAT, CDR2 FQNNGV. Trimming removed 5 bases from V and 3 bases from J; junction bases left unmatched: 7. The CDR3 spans 16 residues. TCRdb's table, derived via immunoSEQ multiplex PCR, lists solely in-frame clones and lacks some. The sample lists a few hundred thousand clones, roughly nine tenths occurring once. Sequencing was carried out using peripheral blood. The TCR comes from a woman aged 30 to 39 with COVID-19, enrolled during active disease. This chain connects TRBV11-2 to TRBJ2-1, with TRBD2 identical over 10 bases. In DNA form, the CDR3 reads TGTGCCAGCAGCCACCGACTAGCGGGCGGCTACAATGAGCAGTTCTTC. Translating gives CASSHRLAGGYNEQFF.